A single T cell receptor (beta chain) is shown here with its context. The sample originates from a study of blood T cell repertoires in COVID-19. Looking at the study overall: Both acute and convalescent COVID-19 samples were obtained from the United States, Italy and Spain. Sources were T cells, B-cell-depleted T cells, or PBMCs; the material itself was cDNA or gDNA.

Profiling relied on immunoSEQ multiplex PCR, and the TCRdb table lists in-frame clones only, not all of them. The repertoire holds 250,000 or so clones, roughly 83% seen once, with approximately 9.1% in the top ten. Trimming took 0 bases from V and 5 from J; bases not matched to a gene: 3. CDR3 size: 14 residues. The germline gives CDR1 SGHRS, CDR2 YFSETQ. This receptor was obtained from a man older than 75 with acute or convalescent COVID-19. The rearrangement uses TRBV5-1 and TRBJ2-7, with 9 nucleotides matching TRBD1. Sequences were obtained from peripheral blood. The CDR3 nucleotides are TGCGCCAGCAGCTTGGGACAGGGGGGCAACGAGCAGTACTTC. Its translation: CASSLGQGGNEQYF.